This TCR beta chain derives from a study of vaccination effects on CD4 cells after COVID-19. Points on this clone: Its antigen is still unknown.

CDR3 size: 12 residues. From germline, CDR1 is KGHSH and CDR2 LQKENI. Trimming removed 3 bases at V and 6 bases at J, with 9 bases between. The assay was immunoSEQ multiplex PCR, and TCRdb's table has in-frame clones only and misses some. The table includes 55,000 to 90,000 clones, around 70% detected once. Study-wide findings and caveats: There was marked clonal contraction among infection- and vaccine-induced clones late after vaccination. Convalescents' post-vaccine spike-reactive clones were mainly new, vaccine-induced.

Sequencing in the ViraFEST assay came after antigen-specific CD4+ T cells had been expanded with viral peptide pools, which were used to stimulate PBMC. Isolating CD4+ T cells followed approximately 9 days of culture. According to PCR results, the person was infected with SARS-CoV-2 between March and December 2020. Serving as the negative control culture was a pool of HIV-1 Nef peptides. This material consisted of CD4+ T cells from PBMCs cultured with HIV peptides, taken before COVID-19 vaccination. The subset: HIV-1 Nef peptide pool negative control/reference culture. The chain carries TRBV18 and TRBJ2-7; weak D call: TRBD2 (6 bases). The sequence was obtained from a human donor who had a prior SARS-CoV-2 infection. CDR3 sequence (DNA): TGTGCCAGCTCACCCGCGGGGACCGAGCAGTACTTC. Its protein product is CASSPAGTEQYF.